The TCR beta chain under discussion was sequenced for a study of blood T cell repertoires in COVID-19. Trimming took 6 bases from V and 7 from J; bases not matched to a gene: 6. The germline gives CDR1 MNHEY, CDR2 SMNVEV (reference sequence). The CDR3 totals 14 residues. This clone was seen once. Some clones are missing from TCRdb's copy, which holds only in-frame ones; the method was immunoSEQ multiplex PCR. The data show some 170,000 clones, about 90% seen once. Sequencing input: PBMCs or T cells enriched from blood (not recorded which). This receptor was obtained from a human donor with acute COVID-19. The donor label of this sample is uncertain. The chain recombines TRBV27 with TRBJ1-2, with TRBD1 identical over 12 bases. In DNA, the CDR3 is TGTGCCAGCAGGACCCGGGACAGGGGGCCTGGCTACACCTTC. Residues: CASRTRDRGPGYTF.